The 5 T cell receptor beta chains given below trace back to one sample, sequenced in a study of OX40 agonist ivuxolimab in advanced cancers. Some clones are missing from TCRdb's copy, which holds only in-frame ones; the method was immunoSEQ multiplex PCR. This sample has 40,000 to 50,000 clones, with about 86% found just once. Specimen: CD4+ or CD8+ T cells sorted from blood, collected in a trial of the OX40 agonist ivuxolimab. These receptors all stem from an adult with an advanced solid tumor such as melanoma, head and neck, liver or kidney cancer.

The rearrangement uses TRBV6-5 and TRBJ2-3, with D hard to call. The CDR3 loop spans 12 amino acids. CDR1 MNHEY and CDR2 SVGAGI come from the germline V gene. Trimming left V 9 bases short and J 0 bases short, with 7 bases between. The CDR3, as DNA: TGTGCCAGTACTGGAAGCACAGATACGCAGTATTTT. Encoded protein: CASTGSTDTQYF.

V is TRBV6-1 and J is TRBJ2-7; 12 nucleotides line up with TRBD1. Germline V gene lookup returns CDR1 MNHNS and CDR2 SASEGT. This CDR3 contains 15 residues. J lost 4 bases, V lost 4 bases, and 5 bases had no gene match. The CDR3 protein is CASSAGTGGSYEQYF. Written as DNA, the CDR3 is TGTGCCAGCAGTGCCGGGACAGGGGGCAGTTACGAGCAGTACTTC.

This clone was observed once. The rearrangement links TRBV19 to TRBJ1-4; D call uncertain. Deletions cut 3 bases from V and 8 bases from J, with 4 bases between. This CDR3 comprises 11 residues. Germline CDR1 reads LNHDA; CDR2 reads SQIVND (reference sequence). CDR3 amino acids: CASSMGEKLFF. The DNA for the CDR3 is TGTGCCAGTAGTATGGGGGAAAAACTGTTTTTT.

V usage is TRBV7-8 and J usage is TRBJ2-7, with a possible D match to TRBD2 (5 bases). The germline V gene has CDR1 SGHVS and CDR2 FQNEAQ. This CDR3 contains 11 residues. The ends were cut back, 6 bases at V and 12 bases at J, with 15 bases in the middle. DNA for the CDR3: TGTGCCAGCAGTGATGTCCGGGATATGTACTTC. Its translation is CASSDVRDMYF.

This clone was recorded only once. The chain couples TRBV7-9 to TRBJ2-1; a possible D gene is TRBD2 (6 bases). V was pared by 5 bases and J by 9 bases, with 17 bases between. Germline V CDR1 and CDR2: SEHNR, FQNEAQ (reference sequence). The CDR3 sequence is 14 residues long. CDR3 in amino acids: CASSTAGGKIEQFF. The CDR3 region has the DNA TGTGCCAGCAGCACGGCCGGCGGGAAGATTGAGCAGTTCTTC.